This TCR beta chain was retrieved from a study of response to subunit inactivated influenza vaccine. Broader study findings: Each seasonal flu vaccination may recruit only limited new T cells, authors suggested.

MiXCR was run by TCRdb on the RT-PCR reads, yielding one entry per CDR3 protein. The table has fewer than 700,000 distinct CDR3 sequences, approximately 12% seen once; the top ten hold around 12%. This clonotype was detected many times. Its antigen is not known. Between the trimmed V and J ends, which lost 2 bases and 10 bases, there was a span of 12 bases. Germline V CDR1 and CDR2: MGHDK, SYGVNS. This CDR3 comprises 13 residues. This chain joins TRBV25-1 and TRBJ2-1; no clear D. The source was PBMCs from blood, collected about 40 days after vaccination. The receptor comes from a man between 45 and 60 years old who received an inactivated influenza vaccine. The CDR3: CASSEHKTGEQFF. The CDR3 nucleotides read TGTGCCAGCAGTGAACATAAAACCGGGGAGCAGTTCTTC.